This record concerns one T cell receptor beta chain sequence. The antigen is not known. 13 Jbeta primers and 60 Vbeta primers were used for the PCR. The authors' processing: The count from a later analysis was 79 million or so unique TCR beta chains, about 9.9 million of them shared. Measured with immunoSEQ multiplex PCR; TCRdb has only the in-frame clones, and not every one. That table is the source of V, J and clone size, and D and trimming were worked out from the DNA. The sample has more than 150,000 clones, roughly 79% seen once. These data come from a study of cytomegalovirus exposure and HLA in healthy donors. Whole-study findings and limits: A later analysis appeared to link common viral pathogens to several of the most significant clusters. Follow-up analysis later connected one missense variant in DCLRE1C with trimming of TCR beta V- and J-genes. The study dropped some indistinguishable V segments, TRBV6-2 and TRBV6-3 among them.

The CDR3 contains 13 residues. CDR1 and CDR2 from the germline V gene are LGHNA and YNFKEQ. V dropped 4 bases and J dropped 3 bases, with 9 bases sitting between them. Sequencing was carried out using PBMCs. The chain has TRBV4-2 and TRBJ1-1, with D uncertain. The receptor comes from a man aged 50-60 years in good health and CMV-seropositive. CDR3 sequence (DNA): TGTGCCAGCAGCCTAGGGAGTTACACTGAAGCTTTCTTT. Amino acids: CASSLGSYTEAFF.